Shown below are 23 T cell receptor beta chains from a single sample sequenced in a study of shared clonotypes between healthy human individuals. Only in-frame clones appear in the TCRdb table, and some are missing; sequencing was by immunoSEQ multiplex PCR. The table records 550,000 to 800,000 clones, about 74% of them present only once. Sequenced: memory CD4+ T cells sorted from blood. This sample's subset: CD45RA-negative fraction. These receptors all stem from a woman in her twenties or thirties in good health.

The chain has TRBV7-6 and TRBJ1-1, with D maybe TRBD1 (6 bases). The CDR3 has 13 residues. Between the trimmed V and J ends, which lost 0 bases and 6 bases, there was a span of 8 bases. Germline V lookup: CDR1 SGHVS, CDR2 FNYEAQ. CDR3 coding DNA: TGTGCCAGCAGCTTAGCCCCAGGGGCTGAAGCTTTCTTT. This translates into CASSLAPGAEAFF. The whole variable domain, filled in from reference TRBV7-6 and TRBJ1-1, reads GAGVSQSPRYKVTKRGQDVALRCDPISGHVSLYWYRQALGQGPEFLTYFNYEAQQDKSGLPNDRFSAERPEGSISTLTIQRTEQRDSAMYRCASSLAPGAEAFFGQGTRLTVV.

This rearrangement joins TRBV19 to TRBJ2-7; TRBD2 agrees at 9 bases. Germline V lookup: CDR1 LNHDA, CDR2 SQIVND (reference sequence). The CDR3 totals 17 residues. The trim removed 5 bases at V and 5 bases at J, leaving 16 bases unmatched. CDR3 DNA sequence: TGTGCCAGTAGTTTCTACCTATCAGCGGGAGGACTAGACGAGCAGTACTTC. Translating gives CASSFYLSAGGLDEQYF.

The CDR3 loop reads CASSPWGQQETQYF. The CDR3 nucleotides read TGTGCCAGCTCACCATGGGGCCAGCAAGAGACCCAGTACTTC. The chain recombines TRBV18 with TRBJ2-5, with D perhaps TRBD1 (5 bases). The length of the CDR3 is 14 residues. V lost 2 bases and J lost 2, with 9 bases in between. Looked up from germline, CDR1 is KGHSH and CDR2 is LQKENI. Together with reference TRBV18 and TRBJ2-5, the CDR3 gives the full variable domain: NAGVMQNPRHLVRRRGQEARLRCSPMKGHSHVYWYRQLPEEGLKFMVYLQKENIIDESGMPKERFSAEFPKEGPSILRIQQVVRGDSAAYFCASSPWGQQETQYFGPGTRLLVL.

The V call is TRBV30, the J call TRBJ1-4; D call uncertain. The V end lost 2 bases, the J end lost 4 bases, and 5 bases lay between the germline ends. Germline values: CDR1 GTSNPN, CDR2 SVGIG (reference sequence). The CDR3 runs 12 residues. CDR3 sequence reads: CAWSFLNEKLFF. CDR3 DNA: TGTGCCTGGAGTTTTCTTAATGAAAAACTGTTTTTT.

V gene TRBV2 combines with J gene TRBJ1-6; D is unclear. The length of the CDR3 is 11 residues. Trimming pared 8 bases from V and 13 bases from J, leaving 12 bases between. Germline-derived CDR1 and CDR2 are SNHLY and FYNNEI. The CDR3 here is CASQQDAPLHF. As DNA, the CDR3 is TGTGCCAGCCAACAAGATGCTCCCCTCCACTTT.

This CDR3 reads CASSLSLRDRANTEAFF. The CDR3 DNA is TGTGCCAGCAGCTTAAGCCTCCGGGACAGGGCAAACACTGAAGCTTTCTTT. V gene TRBV7-6 combines with J gene TRBJ1-1, with 9 bases identical to TRBD1. V trimming: 2 bases; J trimming: 2 bases; junction bases outside the gene matches: 9. Looked up from germline, CDR1 is SGHVS and CDR2 is FNYEAQ. The length of the CDR3 is 17 residues. The full variable domain, its missing parts supplied by reference TRBV7-6 and TRBJ1-1, is GAGVSQSPRYKVTKRGQDVALRCDPISGHVSLYWYRQALGQGPEFLTYFNYEAQQDKSGLPNDRFSAERPEGSISTLTIQRTEQRDSAMYRCASSLSLRDRANTEAFFGQGTRLTVV.

The table lists this clone with many counts. This chain connects TRBV21-1 to TRBJ1-1; the tabulated D call, TRBD1, remains unverified against the DNA. TRBV21-1 is designated a pseudogene. The CDR3 is 13 residues long. The DNA of the CDR3 is TGTGCCAGCAGAAGACAGGGGAACACTGAAGCTTTCTTT. Protein sequence: CASRRQGNTEAFF.

This chain joins TRBV6-6 and TRBJ2-7, with unresolved D. The V and J ends lost 6 bases and 2 bases respectively, with 11 bases between them. The CDR3 runs to 13 residues. Germline V lookup: CDR1 MNHNY, CDR2 SVGAGI (reference sequence). The CDR3 loop reads CASSTTATYEQYF. In DNA, the CDR3 is TGTGCCAGCAGCACTACGGCCACCTACGAGCAGTACTTC.

CDR3 sequence (DNA): TGTGCCATCAGTGAGTCGAATGTAGCGGGAGGGCCCACAGATACGCAGTATTTT. As protein: CAISESNVAGGPTDTQYF. This chain links TRBV10-3 with TRBJ2-3; 11 positions match TRBD2. V lost 0 bases and J lost 2; bases outside the gene matches: 7. There are 18 residues in the CDR3. Germline assignment: CDR1 ENHRY and CDR2 SYGVKD.

The V and J genes are TRBV6-4 and TRBJ2-4; tentative D call: TRBD2 (5 bases). Trimming stripped 5 bases from V and 3 bases from J, with 11 bases between. Germline values: CDR1 MRHNA, CDR2 SNTAGT. CDR3 length equals 14 residues. The CDR3 protein is CASSLGDGKNIQYF. CDR3 DNA: TGTGCCAGCAGTTTGGGAGACGGCAAAAACATTCAGTACTTC.

The chain recombines TRBV27 with TRBJ1-1; D may be TRBD1 (5 bases). Germline CDR1 and CDR2: MNHEY and SMNVEV (reference sequence). The V end lost 6 bases, the J end lost 4 bases, and 21 bases lay between the germline ends. This CDR3 is built from 16 residues. This CDR3 reads CASSNFKYPGTTEAFF. The CDR3 DNA follows: TGTGCCAGCAGCAACTTTAAATATCCCGGGACCACTGAAGCTTTCTTT.

The CDR3 here is CASSLARAGGRSEQYF. Written as DNA, the CDR3 is TGTGCCAGCAGCTTAGCACGGGCGGGAGGGCGGAGCGAGCAGTACTTC. V gene TRBV11-3 combines with J gene TRBJ2-7; 9 bases line up with TRBD2. V was clipped by 1 base and J by 6 bases; unmatched bases: 10. Germline V gene sequence: CDR1 SGHNT, CDR2 YENEEA. The CDR3 is 16 amino acids. The full variable domain, with the rest looked up from reference TRBV11-3 and TRBJ2-7, is EAGVVQSPRYKIIEKKQPVAFWCNPISGHNTLYWYLQNLGQGPELLIRYENEEAVDDSQLPKDRFSAERLKGVDSTLKIQPAELGDSAVYLCASSLARAGGRSEQYFGPGTRLTVT.

This clone was seen just once. V usage is TRBV19 and J usage is TRBJ2-7; 7 nucleotides align to TRBD2. The trim removed 4 bases at V and 6 bases at J, leaving 9 bases unmatched. The CDR3 is 14 residues long. The V gene's germline CDR1 is LNHDA and CDR2 SQIVND (reference sequence). In DNA form, the CDR3 reads TGTGCCAGTAGTACCACACGGGGCGGGGGCGAGCAGTACTTC. It encodes CASSTTRGGGEQYF.

The CDR3 protein is CASSSYRELSTEAFF. For the CDR3, the DNA is TGTGCCAGCAGCTCCTACAGGGAACTCAGCACTGAAGCTTTCTTT. This rearrangement joins TRBV7-6 to TRBJ1-1, with D possibly TRBD1 on 6 matching bases. Germline CDR1 reads SGHVS; CDR2 reads FNYEAQ. V was clipped by 4 bases and J by 4 bases, with 16 bases between them. This CDR3 is built from 15 residues.

The V and J genes are TRBV6-5 and TRBJ1-2, with a tentative D call TRBD1 (5 bases). V was clipped by 4 bases and J by 4 bases, with 16 bases between them. Looked up from germline, CDR1 is MNHEY and CDR2 is SVGAGI. The length of the CDR3 is 15 residues. DNA for the CDR3: TGTGCCAGCAGTTCCGGGACGGCCGAGGGCTATGGCTACACCTTC. It encodes CASSSGTAEGYGYTF.

V is TRBV5-4 and J is TRBJ2-2; perhaps TRBD1 as D (6 bases). Germline V lookup: CDR1 SGHNT, CDR2 YYREEE (reference sequence). V lost 4 bases and J 5 bases, leaving 12 bases between the germline ends. This CDR3 has 14 residues. The CDR3 DNA reads as TGTGCCAGCAGCGGGGGCAAACGGACCGGGGAGCTGTTTTTT. Protein product: CASSGGKRTGELFF.

This clone was found a few times. The chain combines TRBV6-5 with TRBJ2-5, with 16 bases fitting TRBD2. The CDR3 totals 15 residues. Germline-derived CDR1 and CDR2 are MNHEY and SVGAGI. With V trimmed by 9 bases and J by 4 bases, 5 bases remained unmatched. The CDR3 sequence is CASGTSGRAGETQYF. The CDR3 nucleotides are TGTGCCAGTGGGACTAGCGGGAGGGCCGGAGAGACCCAGTACTTC.

This rearrangement joins TRBV2 to TRBJ2-5; 8 nucleotides agree with TRBD2. V trimming: 6 bases; J trimming: 1 base; junction bases outside the gene matches: 1. Germline-derived CDR1 and CDR2 are SNHLY and FYNNEI. The length of the CDR3 is 13 residues. The CDR3 spells CASRREVQETQYF. The CDR3 DNA sequence: TGTGCCAGCAGGCGGGAGGTCCAAGAGACCCAGTACTTC.

Worth noting for this clone: This CDR3 is also generated by other DNA sequences in the sample. V is TRBV11-2 and J is TRBJ1-5, with D unresolved. Germline CDR1 is SGHAT and CDR2 is FQNNGV. This CDR3 region has 13 residues. Deletions cut 2 bases from V and 0 bases from J, with 2 bases between. CDR3 protein: CASSLSSNQPQHF. DNA of the CDR3: TGTGCCAGCAGCTTAAGTAGCAATCAGCCCCAGCATTTT.

With respect to this clone: The sample carries other DNA sequences with the same CDR3. The V gene is TRBV18, the J gene TRBJ2-7; TRBD2 might be the D (6 bases). The CDR3 is made up of 14 amino acids. V lost 3 bases, J lost 0 bases, and 9 bases lay in between. Germline assignment: CDR1 KGHSH and CDR2 LQKENI. The CDR3 is CASSPSGSSYEQYF. The CDR3 DNA is TGTGCCAGCTCACCGTCCGGGAGCTCCTACGAGCAGTACTTC.

The V gene is TRBV7-3, the J gene TRBJ2-2; the D call may be TRBD1 or TRBD2 (5 bases each). Germline-derived CDR1 and CDR2 are SGHTA and FQGTGA. The CDR3 has 15 residues. Trimming cost V 5 bases and J 2 bases, with 12 bases left between them. The CDR3 bases are TGTGCCAGCAGCAAGGGGACCAGTAACACCGGGGAGCTGTTTTTT. Encoded protein: CASSKGTSNTGELFF.

The chain is built from TRBV5-1 and TRBJ1-5; D not resolved. Per the germline V gene, CDR1 is SGHRS and CDR2 is YFSETQ. Between the trimmed V and J ends, which lost 0 bases and 7 bases, there was a span of 8 bases. The CDR3 spans 13 residues. CDR3 nucleotide sequence: TGCGCCAGCAGCTTGGTTTTAGGGCAGCCCCAGCATTTT. This encodes CASSLVLGQPQHF.

The chain links TRBV18 to TRBJ2-1; 7 nucleotides line up with TRBD2. The J segment lost 2 bases and the V segment lost 5 bases, leaving 9 bases of the junction unmatched. Germline V CDR1 and CDR2: KGHSH, LQKENI. The CDR3 is 16 residues long. The CDR3 here is CASSKTSRGAYNEQFF. In DNA, the CDR3 is TGTGCCAGCTCAAAGACTAGCCGAGGAGCCTACAATGAGCAGTTCTTC.